Below are 21 T cell receptor beta chains sequenced from a single sample in a study of shared clonotypes between healthy human individuals. Generated by immunoSEQ multiplex PCR, the TCRdb table keeps only in-frame clones and is missing some. The table lists under 2.5 million clones, about nine tenths of them singletons. Sequencing was performed on naive CD4+ T cells from PBMCs. Subset defined: CD45RA+ positively selected. The receptors were gathered from a man aged 18-30 years in good health. Some clones in this sample may be carry-over from other donors' samples.

The chain recombines TRBV7-2 with TRBJ2-1; D unclear. Trimming cost V 5 bases and J 5 bases, with 13 bases left between them. Germline CDR1 SGHTA, CDR2 FQGNSA. The CDR3 runs to 14 residues. The CDR3: CASSPPPHNNEQFF. DNA of the CDR3: TGTGCCAGCAGCCCCCCGCCCCACAACAATGAGCAGTTCTTC.

V and J are TRBV7-3 and TRBJ1-1, with D unclear. The CDR3 is 13 residues long. The ends were cut back, 5 bases at V and 0 bases at J, with 7 bases in the middle. Germline lookup yields CDR1 SGHTA and CDR2 FQGTGA. The CDR3 loop is CASSTSLNTEAFF. CDR3 sequence (DNA): TGTGCCAGCAGCACGTCCCTGAACACTGAAGCTTTCTTT.

The genes are TRBV7-9 and TRBJ2-1; 12 bases match TRBD2. The germline CDR1 and CDR2 sequences are SEHNR and FQNEAQ (reference sequence). Losses at the gene ends were 4 bases for V and 8 bases for J; bases not matched to a gene: 12. CDR3 length equals 17 residues. The CDR3 DNA is TGTGCCAGCAGCTCGGGACTAGCGGGCAGAGCTTGGGATGAGCAGTTCTTC. It is translated as CASSSGLAGRAWDEQFF.

A note on this clone: The same CDR3 arises from other DNA sequences in this sample as well. The CDR3, as DNA: TGTGCCAGCAGCCCTCGTACAGGGGGCCCCGGGGAGCTGTTTTTT. This translates into CASSPRTGGPGELFF. The chain employs TRBV9 and TRBJ2-2; 9 bases match TRBD1. The V gene end was trimmed by 4 bases and the J gene end by 6 bases; junction bases not matched to a gene: 7. The CDR3 is 15 residues long. CDR1 and CDR2 (germline): SGDLS, YYNGEE.

The CDR3 coding sequence is TGCGCCAGCAGCTCCGCTACAGGGGGCACTGAAGCTTTCTTT. Its protein product is CASSSATGGTEAFF. The rearrangement links TRBV5-1 to TRBJ1-1; 8 nucleotides line up with TRBD1. The CDR3 covers 14 residues. Germline trimming cut 3 bases from V and 4 bases from J; bases unmatched to any gene: 5. CDR1 and CDR2 from the germline V gene are SGHRS and YFSETQ. The variable domain in full, with the rest retrieved from reference TRBV5-1 and TRBJ1-1, is KAGVTQTPRYLIKTRGQQVTLSCSPISGHRSVSWYQQTPGQGLQFLFEYFSETQRNKGNFPGRFSGRQFSNSRSEMNVSTLELGDSALYLCASSSATGGTEAFFGQGTRLTVV.

This clone was detected a few times. The V gene is TRBV30, the J gene TRBJ1-4; the match to TRBD1 covers 7 bases. The CDR3 has 15 amino acids. Germline values: CDR1 GTSNPN, CDR2 SVGIG (reference sequence). The junction had 9 bases not matched to a gene; V was cut back by 3 bases and J by 5 bases. CDR3 bases: TGTGCCTGGAGACGGGGAGGGACAGTAAATGAAAAACTGTTTTTT. Translating gives CAWRRGGTVNEKLFF.

Comment on this clone: A read error may account for a junction end that differs from germline. The chain joins TRBV28 to TRBJ1-2; 7 bases match TRBD1. The length of the CDR3 is 12 residues. The germline V gene has CDR1 MDHEN and CDR2 SYDVKM. CDR3 region: CASMPRWRGQAF. CDR3 in DNA: TGTGCCAGCATGCCGAGGTGGCGTGGACAGGCCTTC.

V gene TRBV19 combines with J gene TRBJ1-2, with TRBD1 matching over 7 bases. Losses at the gene ends were 8 bases for V and 13 bases for J; bases not matched to a gene: 4. The germline CDR1 and CDR2 sequences are LNHDA and SQIVND (reference sequence). The CDR3 is made up of 9 amino acids. CDR3 region: CASVTGPTF. The CDR3 bases are TGTGCCAGTGTGACAGGGCCCACCTTC.

The V and J genes are TRBV14 and TRBJ2-3; TRBD1 matches at 8 bases. This CDR3 has 15 amino acids. With 5 bases clipped from V and 2 bases from J, the junction kept 6 bases outside the gene matches. Germline values: CDR1 SGHDN, CDR2 FVKESK. CDR3 DNA: TGTGCCAGCAGCAAGACAGGGGCCCTCACAGATACGCAGTATTTT. Residues: CASSKTGALTDTQYF.

The V call is TRBV29-1, the J call TRBJ2-1, with D perhaps TRBD2 (6 bases). The V gene's germline CDR1 is SQVTM and CDR2 ANQGSEA. The CDR3 covers 14 residues. Trimming took 4 bases from V and 10 from J, leaving 20 bases between them. CDR3 nucleotides: TGCAGCGTTGTGGGACTTCTCGAAGGAGGAGAGCAGTTCTTC. This sequence encodes CSVVGLLEGGEQFF.

Comments on this clone: The sample has other DNA sequences that encode this CDR3 too. The chain recombines TRBV28 with TRBJ2-7; D assignment may be TRBD1 or TRBD2 (6 bases each). In germline, CDR1 is MDHEN, CDR2 SYDVKM. The CDR3 has 12 amino acids. V dropped 2 bases and J dropped 7 bases, with 9 bases sitting between them. CDR3 protein: CASSLGGREQYF. DNA of the CDR3: TGTGCCAGCAGTTTAGGGGGGCGGGAGCAGTACTTC.

The rearrangement links TRBV6-5 to TRBJ2-2; D could derive from TRBD1 or TRBD2 (5 bases each). V lost 6 bases and J lost 3, with 14 bases in between. Germline CDR1 and CDR2: MNHEY and SVGAGI. The CDR3 extends over 15 amino acids. The chain's CDR3 is CASSPRDPHTGELFF. DNA for the CDR3: TGTGCCAGCAGCCCCCGGGACCCACACACCGGGGAGCTGTTTTTT.

CDR3: CASSATSSGRWDTQYF. DNA of the CDR3: TGCGCCAGCAGCGCGACCTCTAGCGGGAGATGGGATACGCAGTATTTT. This rearrangement joins TRBV5-1 to TRBJ2-3; 10 bases fit TRBD2. The CDR3 is made up of 16 amino acids. V lost 4 bases and J lost 6; bases outside the gene matches: 11. Germline V lookup: CDR1 SGHRS, CDR2 YFSETQ.

J is TRBJ1-2 and V is TRBV7-8; D is unclear. The germline V gene has CDR1 SGHVS and CDR2 FQNEAQ. V was trimmed by 5 bases and J by 5 bases, leaving 18 bases between them. CDR3 length: 15 residues. CDR3 coding DNA: TGTGCCAGCAGCACCTATCGGGCAGTGGGATATGGCTACACCTTC. Residues: CASSTYRAVGYGYTF.

The rearrangement uses TRBV5-1 and TRBJ2-1; D call uncertain. CDR3 length equals 12 residues. The V and J ends lost 4 bases and 12 bases respectively, with 14 bases between them. The V gene's germline CDR1 is SGHRS and CDR2 YFSETQ. CDR3 coding DNA: TGCGCCAGCAGCGTACCCCAAGAACGGCAGTTCTTC. The encoded protein is CASSVPQERQFF.

The chain combines TRBV2 with TRBJ1-1; D ambiguous. The CDR3 extends over 16 amino acids. Trimming removed 1 base from V and 4 bases from J, with 16 bases in between. Germline values: CDR1 SNHLY, CDR2 FYNNEI. The CDR3 sequence is CASSEGGLRSTTEAFF. The CDR3 DNA reads as TGTGCCAGCAGTGAAGGTGGTTTAAGGTCTACCACTGAAGCTTTCTTT.

CDR3 coding DNA: TGTGCCAGCAGCCTGGACAGGGCGATCACAGATACGCAGTATTTT. This codes for CASSLDRAITDTQYF. The chain links TRBV7-9 to TRBJ2-3, with TRBD1 identical over 8 bases. V trimming: 5 bases; J trimming: 2 bases; junction bases outside the gene matches: 6. In germline, CDR1 is SEHNR, CDR2 FQNEAQ (reference sequence). The CDR3 is 15 residues long.

This clone was seen only once. The rearrangement uses TRBV7-3 and TRBJ2-2; 7 bases are a match to TRBD2. Germline V gene data show CDR1 as SGHTA and CDR2 as FQGTGA. This CDR3 has 13 amino acids. The ends lost 5 bases at V and 6 bases at J; junction bases unmatched: 3. CDR3 nucleotides: TGTGCCAGCAGCCAGGGAGGGGCCGGGGAGCTGTTTTTT. Its protein is CASSQGGAGELFF.

The table lists this clone with a count of one. In the same sample, other DNA sequences code for this CDR3. The CDR3: CASSFDGNYGYTF. The CDR3 nucleotides are TGTGCCAGCAGTTTCGACGGTAACTATGGCTACACCTTC. This chain links TRBV28 with TRBJ1-2; D uncertain. Trimming shortened V by 3 bases and J by 1 base, and 6 bases separated the two germline ends. This CDR3 region has 13 residues. Germline V gene data show CDR1 as MDHEN and CDR2 as SYDVKM.

The rearrangement uses TRBV28 and TRBJ1-3; D perhaps matches TRBD1 (5 bases). V lost 9 bases and J 4 bases, leaving 16 bases between the germline ends. The CDR3 is 14 residues long. The germline gives CDR1 MDHEN, CDR2 SYDVKM. The CDR3 is CASTKSGAGNTIYF. The CDR3 region has the DNA TGTGCCAGTACTAAATCCGGGGCGGGAAACACCATATATTTT.

The chain is built from TRBV20-1 and TRBJ2-5; 10 nucleotides align to TRBD2. The trim removed 6 bases at V and 10 bases at J, leaving 5 bases unmatched. The CDR3 extends over 11 amino acids. The germline gives CDR1 DFQATT, CDR2 SNEGSKA (reference sequence). The CDR3 here is CSATGTSVQYF. The CDR3, as DNA: TGCAGTGCCACCGGGACTAGCGTCCAGTACTTC.